A selection of T cell receptor beta chains follows, all from one sample in a study of beta chain features in type 1 diabetes. Sequenced by immunoSEQ multiplex PCR; TCRdb stores in-frame clones only, minus some. The data show some 250,000 clones, 25% to 30% seen once. Sequencing used central memory CD4+ T cells from blood. These receptors originate from a man under 40 in good health. Both conserved end residues are part of each CDR3. Each record gives: CDR3 protein, V gene, J gene.

CDR3 protein: CASSGEWSTEAFF; V gene: TRBV2; J gene: TRBJ1-1
CDR3 protein: CAWGAGYGYTF; V gene: TRBV30; J gene: TRBJ1-2
CDR3 protein: CASSSGRWDSNQPQHF; V gene: TRBV23-1; J gene: TRBJ1-5
CDR3 protein: CASSKGQLGDTQYF; V gene: TRBV21-1; J gene: TRBJ2-3
CDR3 protein: CAISLGTSEYNEQFF; V gene: TRBV10-3; J gene: TRBJ2-1
CDR3 protein: CASSLKYVGPGANVLTF; V gene: TRBV7-2; J gene: TRBJ2-6
CDR3 protein: CASRTTGSYEQYF; V gene: TRBV6-5; J gene: TRBJ2-7
CDR3 protein: CASSLTKGFQDGYTF; V gene: TRBV7-9; J gene: TRBJ1-2
CDR3 protein: CASSLTGGEETQYF; V gene: TRBV28; J gene: TRBJ2-5
CDR3 protein: CASTLLPSGGNEQFF; V gene: TRBV7-2; J gene: TRBJ2-1
CDR3 protein: CASSLGETQYF; V gene: TRBV11-2; J gene: TRBJ2-5
CDR3 protein: CASSTRLAGIYNEQFF; V gene: TRBV11-2; J gene: TRBJ2-1
CDR3 protein: CSVEDVRTRSEAFF; V gene: TRBV29-1; J gene: TRBJ1-1
CDR3 protein: CASSQDAGWAGRHSTDTQYF; V gene: TRBV4-2; J gene: TRBJ2-3
CDR3 protein: CASSPGEYNEQFF; V gene: TRBV18; J gene: TRBJ2-1
CDR3 protein: CASSQTAQEGGYTF; V gene: TRBV4-3; J gene: TRBJ1-2
CDR3 protein: CAWSGAPPRELFF; V gene: TRBV30; J gene: TRBJ2-2
CDR3 protein: CASSSGTEYEQYF; V gene: TRBV5-4; J gene: TRBJ2-7
CDR3 protein: CASRDNTKNIQYF; V gene: TRBV6-6; J gene: TRBJ2-4
CDR3 protein: CASSVEGLASTGELFF; V gene: TRBV9; J gene: TRBJ2-2
CDR3 protein: CASSLLAGETGELFF; V gene: TRBV28; J gene: TRBJ2-2
CDR3 protein: CASSQVKAAGEQYF; V gene: TRBV4-2; J gene: TRBJ2-7
CDR3 protein: CASRTTHYGYTF; V gene: TRBV6-1; J gene: TRBJ1-2
CDR3 protein: CASSESNEQFF; V gene: TRBV9; J gene: TRBJ2-1
CDR3 protein: CASSQLRSGGSWGYTF; V gene: TRBV4-1; J gene: TRBJ1-2
CDR3 protein: CASVYPGQGVYEQYF; V gene: TRBV12-5; J gene: TRBJ2-7
CDR3 protein: CASVGYSNTEAFF; V gene: TRBV25-1; J gene: TRBJ1-1
CDR3 protein: CASSSSIRRNYGYTF; V gene: TRBV4-1; J gene: TRBJ1-2
CDR3 protein: CASSPGTGGRDTQYF; V gene: TRBV5-6; J gene: TRBJ2-3
CDR3 protein: CASSIRVDSYNEQFF; V gene: TRBV13; J gene: TRBJ2-1
CDR3 protein: CSSGLFYEQYF; V gene: TRBV10-3; J gene: TRBJ2-7
CDR3 protein: CASATLASYQETQYF; V gene: TRBV5-1; J gene: TRBJ2-5
CDR3 protein: CASSERGTSSYNEQFF; V gene: TRBV2; J gene: TRBJ2-1
CDR3 protein: CSVVDIAGYETQYF; V gene: TRBV29-1; J gene: TRBJ2-5
CDR3 protein: CSVDLHGGFDETQYF; V gene: TRBV29-1; J gene: TRBJ2-5
CDR3 protein: CASSLAEGPRQETQYF; V gene: TRBV5-7; J gene: TRBJ2-5
CDR3 protein: CASSYVNTGELFF; V gene: TRBV6-6; J gene: TRBJ2-2
CDR3 protein: CAWSAQTGPGTEAFF; V gene: TRBV30; J gene: TRBJ1-1
CDR3 protein: CASSLGLAVYEQYF; V gene: TRBV7-2; J gene: TRBJ2-7
CDR3 protein: CALGRSNTEAFF; V gene: TRBV30; J gene: TRBJ1-1
CDR3 protein: CATHGLAGLTDTQYF; V gene: TRBV10-3; J gene: TRBJ2-3
CDR3 protein: CASSLPYSGQETQYF; V gene: TRBV7-2; J gene: TRBJ2-5
CDR3 protein: CASSVIAGGYNEQFF; V gene: TRBV9; J gene: TRBJ2-1
CDR3 protein: CASSLGTTGSGNTIYF; V gene: TRBV5-4; J gene: TRBJ1-3
CDR3 protein: CASSWDDRDEQYF; V gene: TRBV4-2; J gene: TRBJ2-7
CDR3 protein: CSARTFSTDTQYF; V gene: TRBV29-1; J gene: TRBJ2-3
CDR3 protein: CASSLFLDTQYF; V gene: TRBV5-4; J gene: TRBJ2-3
CDR3 protein: CASSFLLWGEQFF; V gene: TRBV9; J gene: TRBJ2-1
CDR3 protein: CAWSPGGGGNEQFF; V gene: TRBV30; J gene: TRBJ2-1
CDR3 protein: CASSPGDSPLHF; V gene: TRBV18; J gene: TRBJ1-6
CDR3 protein: CSVEDRTQGGEKLFF; V gene: TRBV29-1; J gene: TRBJ1-4
CDR3 protein: CASSLLAGEGTDTQYF; V gene: TRBV7-2; J gene: TRBJ2-3